This TCR beta chain appears in the sequencing data of a study of blood T cell repertoires in COVID-19. Study in general: Italy, Spain and the United States were the sources of the convalescent and acute COVID-19 samples. PBMCs, B-cell-depleted T cells, or T cells provided the cDNA or gDNA that made up the material.

Germline V gives CDR1 LNHDA, CDR2 SQIVND (reference sequence). Trimming removed 6 bases at V and 0 bases at J, with 9 bases between. The CDR3 covers 14 residues. In the authors' workflow: Reference gene primers were amplified, and this amplification served to estimate nucleated cell counts. Method: immunoSEQ multiplex PCR; TCRdb's copy keeps in-frame clones and lacks some. V, J and clone size are those of that table, while D and trimming were read from the DNA. The data hold tens of thousands of clones, with 80% to 90% observed a single time. This TCR was recovered from a woman aged 55-69 years with acute or convalescent COVID-19. V and J are TRBV19 and TRBJ1-3; TRBD1 is a possible D gene (6 bases). The sample comprised peripheral blood. The CDR3 coding sequence is TGTGCCAGTAGGCCACAGGGCTCTGGAAACACCATATATTTT. Amino acids: CASRPQGSGNTIYF.